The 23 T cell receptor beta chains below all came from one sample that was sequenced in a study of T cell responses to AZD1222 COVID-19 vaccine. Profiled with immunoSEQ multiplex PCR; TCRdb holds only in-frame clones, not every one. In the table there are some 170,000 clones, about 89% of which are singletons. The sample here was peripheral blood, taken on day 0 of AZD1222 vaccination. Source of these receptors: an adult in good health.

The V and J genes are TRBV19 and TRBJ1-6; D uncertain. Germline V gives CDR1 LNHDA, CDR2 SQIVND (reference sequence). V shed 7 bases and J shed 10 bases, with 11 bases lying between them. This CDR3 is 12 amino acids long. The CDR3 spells CASKLPGSPLHF. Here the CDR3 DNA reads TGTGCCAGTAAACTCCCGGGATCACCCCTCCACTTT.

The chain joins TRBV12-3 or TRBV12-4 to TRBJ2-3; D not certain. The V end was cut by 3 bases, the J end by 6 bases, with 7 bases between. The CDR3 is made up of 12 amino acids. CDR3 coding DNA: TGTGCCAGCAGTTTTTTTGCCGATACGCAGTATTTT. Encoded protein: CASSFFADTQYF.

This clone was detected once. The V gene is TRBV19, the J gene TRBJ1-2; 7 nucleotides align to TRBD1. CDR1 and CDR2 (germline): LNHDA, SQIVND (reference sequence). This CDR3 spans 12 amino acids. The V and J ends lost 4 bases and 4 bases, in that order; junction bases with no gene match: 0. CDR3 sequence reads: CASSKGAYGYTF. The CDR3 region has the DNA TGTGCCAGTAGTAAGGGGGCCTATGGCTACACCTTC.

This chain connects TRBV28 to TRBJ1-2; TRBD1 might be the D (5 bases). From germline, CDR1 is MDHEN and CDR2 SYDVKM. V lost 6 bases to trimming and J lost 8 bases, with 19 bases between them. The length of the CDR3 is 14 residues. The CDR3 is CASRNQGLAEGYTF. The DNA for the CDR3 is TGTGCCAGCAGAAATCAGGGATTGGCTGAGGGCTACACCTTC.

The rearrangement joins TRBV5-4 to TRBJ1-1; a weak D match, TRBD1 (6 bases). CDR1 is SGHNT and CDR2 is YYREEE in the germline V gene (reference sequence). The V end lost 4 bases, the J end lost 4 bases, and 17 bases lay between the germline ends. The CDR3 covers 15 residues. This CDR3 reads CASSPDRSWGTEAFF. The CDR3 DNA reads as TGTGCCAGCAGCCCCGACAGGTCTTGGGGCACTGAAGCTTTCTTT.

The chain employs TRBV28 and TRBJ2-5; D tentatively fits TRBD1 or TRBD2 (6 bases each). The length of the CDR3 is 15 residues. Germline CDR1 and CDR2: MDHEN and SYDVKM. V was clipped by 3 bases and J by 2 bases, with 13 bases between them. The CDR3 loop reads CASSFGGPPQETQYF. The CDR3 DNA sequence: TGTGCCAGCAGTTTTGGGGGGCCCCCTCAAGAGACCCAGTACTTC.

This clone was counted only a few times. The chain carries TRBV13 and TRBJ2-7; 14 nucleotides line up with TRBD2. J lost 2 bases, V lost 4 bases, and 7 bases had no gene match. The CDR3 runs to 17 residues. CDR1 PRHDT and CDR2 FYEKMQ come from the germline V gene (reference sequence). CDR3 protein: CASSSRTSGRFAYEQYF. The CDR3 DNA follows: TGTGCCAGCAGCTCTCGGACTAGCGGGAGGTTCGCCTACGAGCAGTACTTC.

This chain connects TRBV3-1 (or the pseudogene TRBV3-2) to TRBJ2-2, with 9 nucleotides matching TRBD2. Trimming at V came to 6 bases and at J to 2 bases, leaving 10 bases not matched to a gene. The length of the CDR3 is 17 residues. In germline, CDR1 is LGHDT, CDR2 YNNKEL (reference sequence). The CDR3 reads CASRAKGLAFNTGELFF. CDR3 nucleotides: TGTGCCAGCAGGGCTAAAGGACTAGCGTTTAACACCGGGGAGCTGTTTTTT.

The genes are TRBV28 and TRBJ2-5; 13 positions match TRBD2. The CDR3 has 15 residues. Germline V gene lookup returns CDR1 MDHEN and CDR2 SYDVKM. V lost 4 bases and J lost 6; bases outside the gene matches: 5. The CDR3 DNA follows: TGTGCCAGCAGTTCCGGGACTAGCGGGATAAAGACCCAGTACTTC. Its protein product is CASSSGTSGIKTQYF. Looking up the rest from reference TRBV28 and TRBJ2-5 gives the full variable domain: DVKVTQSSRYLVKRTGEKVFLECVQDMDHENMFWYRQDPGLGLRLIYFSYDVKMKEKGDIPEGYSVSREKKERFSLILESASTNQTSMYLCASSSGTSGIKTQYFGPGTRLLVL.

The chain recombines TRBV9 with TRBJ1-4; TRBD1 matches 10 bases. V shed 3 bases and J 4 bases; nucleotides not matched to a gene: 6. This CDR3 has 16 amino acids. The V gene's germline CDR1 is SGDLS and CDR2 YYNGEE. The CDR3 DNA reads TGTGCCAGCAGCGCCCTGACAGGGGGCGGTAATGAAAAACTGTTTTTT. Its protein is CASSALTGGGNEKLFF.

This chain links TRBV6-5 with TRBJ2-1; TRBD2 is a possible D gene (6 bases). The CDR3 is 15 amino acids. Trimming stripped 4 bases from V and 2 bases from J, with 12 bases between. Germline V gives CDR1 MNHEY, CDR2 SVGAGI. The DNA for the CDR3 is TGTGCCAGCAGTTTGGGGGGTCTCACCTACAATGAGCAGTTCTTC. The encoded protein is CASSLGGLTYNEQFF.

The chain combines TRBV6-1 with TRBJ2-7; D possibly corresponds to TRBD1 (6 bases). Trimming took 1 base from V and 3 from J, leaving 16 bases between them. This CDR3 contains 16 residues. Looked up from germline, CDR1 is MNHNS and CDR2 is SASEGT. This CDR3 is CASSEVRSRGIYEQYF. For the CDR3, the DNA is TGTGCCAGCAGTGAAGTTCGGTCCAGGGGAATCTACGAGCAGTACTTC.

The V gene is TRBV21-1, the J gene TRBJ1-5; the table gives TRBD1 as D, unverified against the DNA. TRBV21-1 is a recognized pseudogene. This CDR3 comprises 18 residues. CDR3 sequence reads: CASSKQSSGQSRDQPQHF. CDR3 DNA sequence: TGTGCCAGCAGCAAACAGTCGTCTGGACAGAGCCGGGATCAGCCCCAGCATTTT.

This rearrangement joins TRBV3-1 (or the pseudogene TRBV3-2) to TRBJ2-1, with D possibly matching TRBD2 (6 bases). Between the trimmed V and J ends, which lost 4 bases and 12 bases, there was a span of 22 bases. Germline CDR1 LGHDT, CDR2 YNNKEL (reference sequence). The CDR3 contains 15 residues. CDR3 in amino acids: CASSLSSVGLRGQFF. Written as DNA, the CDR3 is TGTGCCAGCAGCCTTTCTAGCGTAGGCCTACGGGGGCAGTTCTTC.

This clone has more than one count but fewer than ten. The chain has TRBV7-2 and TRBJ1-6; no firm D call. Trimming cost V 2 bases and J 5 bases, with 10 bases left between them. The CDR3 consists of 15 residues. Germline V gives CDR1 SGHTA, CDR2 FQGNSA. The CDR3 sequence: CASSLLSGNNSPLHF. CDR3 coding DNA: TGTGCCAGCAGCTTACTGTCGGGGAATAATTCACCCCTCCACTTT.

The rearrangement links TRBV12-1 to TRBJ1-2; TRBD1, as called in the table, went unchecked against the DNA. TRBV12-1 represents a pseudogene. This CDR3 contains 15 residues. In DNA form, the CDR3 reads TGTGCCAGCAGCCCAGGTGGACAGTTCAACTATGGCTACACCTTC. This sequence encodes CASSPGGQFNYGYTF.

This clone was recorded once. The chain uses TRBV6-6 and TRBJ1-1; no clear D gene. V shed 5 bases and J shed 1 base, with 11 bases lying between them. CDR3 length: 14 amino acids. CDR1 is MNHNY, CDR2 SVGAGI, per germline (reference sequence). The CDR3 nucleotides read TGTGCCAGCAGTCCCCCCCTAAGGAACACTGAAGCTTTCTTT. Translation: CASSPPLRNTEAFF.

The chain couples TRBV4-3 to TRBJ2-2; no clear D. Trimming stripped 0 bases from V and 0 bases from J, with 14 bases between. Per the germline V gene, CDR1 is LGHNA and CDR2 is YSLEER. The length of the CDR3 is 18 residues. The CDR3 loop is CASSQDQPVFANTGELFF. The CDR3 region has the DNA TGCGCCAGCAGCCAAGATCAACCTGTTTTTGCGAACACCGGGGAGCTGTTTTTT.

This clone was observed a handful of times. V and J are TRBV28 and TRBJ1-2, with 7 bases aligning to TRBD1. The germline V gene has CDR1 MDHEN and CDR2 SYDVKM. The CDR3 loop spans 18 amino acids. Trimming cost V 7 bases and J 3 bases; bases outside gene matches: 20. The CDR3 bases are TGTGCCAGCACTTCGGCGGGAGAGGGGGCGCCCGCTGACTATGGCTACACCTTC. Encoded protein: CASTSAGEGAPADYGYTF.

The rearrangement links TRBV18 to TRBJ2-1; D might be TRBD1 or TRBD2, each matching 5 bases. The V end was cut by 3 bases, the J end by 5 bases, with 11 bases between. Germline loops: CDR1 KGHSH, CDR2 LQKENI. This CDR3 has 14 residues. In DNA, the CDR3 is TGTGCCAGCTCACCGGGGCTAGCCAACAATGAGCAGTTCTTC. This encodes CASSPGLANNEQFF. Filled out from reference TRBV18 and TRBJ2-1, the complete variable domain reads NAGVMQNPRHLVRRRGQEARLRCSPMKGHSHVYWYRQLPEEGLKFMVYLQKENIIDESGMPKERFSAEFPKEGPSILRIQQVVRGDSAAYFCASSPGLANNEQFFGPGTRLTVL.

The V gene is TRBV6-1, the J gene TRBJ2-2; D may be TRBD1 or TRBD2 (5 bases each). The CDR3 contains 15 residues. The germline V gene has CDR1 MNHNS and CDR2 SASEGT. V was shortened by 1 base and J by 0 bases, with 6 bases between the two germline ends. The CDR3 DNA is TGTGCCAGCAGTGAAGGGGGGACGAACACCGGGGAGCTGTTTTTT. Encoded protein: CASSEGGTNTGELFF.

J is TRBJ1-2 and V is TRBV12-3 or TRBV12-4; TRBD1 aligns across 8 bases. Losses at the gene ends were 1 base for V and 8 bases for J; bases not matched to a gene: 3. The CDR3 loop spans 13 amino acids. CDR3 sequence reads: CASSLDRGGGYTF. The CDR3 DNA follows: TGTGCCAGCAGTTTAGACAGGGGGGGAGGCTACACCTTC.

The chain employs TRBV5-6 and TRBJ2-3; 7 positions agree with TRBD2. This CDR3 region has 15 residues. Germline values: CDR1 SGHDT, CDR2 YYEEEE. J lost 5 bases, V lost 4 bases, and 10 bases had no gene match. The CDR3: CASSRQGRAVDTQYF. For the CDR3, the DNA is TGTGCCAGCAGCCGCCAAGGGAGGGCAGTAGATACGCAGTATTTT. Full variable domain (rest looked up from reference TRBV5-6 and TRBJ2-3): DAGVTQSPTHLIKTRGQQVTLRCSPKSGHDTVSWYQQALGQGPQFIFQYYEEEERQRGNFPDRFSGHQFPNYSSELNVNALLLGDSALYLCASSRQGRAVDTQYFGPGTRLTVL.